Below, 31 T cell receptor beta chains from the same sample are listed, as sequenced in a study of chemoradiotherapy in HPV16-positive cancers. Data came from immunoSEQ multiplex PCR; TCRdb stores just in-frame clones and leaves some out. This sample yields roughly 19,000 clones, of which approximately 84% are seen a single time; 3% to 4% belongs to the top ten. The material was blood, obtained from a patient who underwent chemoradiotherapy. These receptors were obtained from a human donor with HPV-associated anogenital cancer.

This clone showed up just a few times. The chain is built from TRBV7-2 and TRBJ1-5, with D unclear. V lost 1 base to trimming and J lost 9 bases, with 10 bases between them. CDR3 length: 13 residues. CDR1 is SGHTA and CDR2 is FQGNSA in the germline V gene. CDR3 residues: CASSLGVGRPQHF. DNA of the CDR3: TGTGCCAGCAGCTTAGGCGTGGGCAGGCCCCAGCATTTT.

This chain joins TRBV19 and TRBJ2-1, with TRBD2 identical over 7 bases. Germline CDR1 and CDR2: LNHDA and SQIVND (reference sequence). Trimming at V came to 2 bases and at J to 2 bases, leaving 0 bases not matched to a gene. The CDR3 is 14 residues long. CDR3 nucleotides: TGTGCCAGTAGTATAAGCGGGACCTACAATGAGCAGTTCTTC. As protein: CASSISGTYNEQFF.

The chain has TRBV4-1 and TRBJ1-4; D gene ambiguous. This CDR3 has 17 residues. The V gene's germline CDR1 is MGHRA and CDR2 YSYEKL. V lost 0 bases and J lost 7, with 18 bases in between. The CDR3 nucleotides read TGCGCCAGCAGCCAAGATCAGTCACGAGGGCTCGGTGAAAAACTGTTTTTT. Protein: CASSQDQSRGLGEKLFF.

The rearrangement uses TRBV4-1 and TRBJ1-1; D not resolved. V lost 4 bases, J lost 4 bases, and 10 bases lay in between. The CDR3 consists of 13 residues. Germline CDR1 MGHRA, CDR2 YSYEKL. The CDR3 nucleotides are TGCGCCAGCAGCCCAGCGGGGTTCACTGAAGCTTTCTTT. Translation: CASSPAGFTEAFF.

This chain uses TRBV6-4 with TRBJ2-1, with D unresolved. There are 13 residues in the CDR3. Germline loops: CDR1 MRHNA, CDR2 SNTAGT. V lost 0 bases and J 3 bases, leaving 3 bases between the germline ends. The CDR3 sequence: CASSDSDYNEQFF. The DNA of the CDR3 is TGTGCCAGCAGTGACTCGGACTACAATGAGCAGTTCTTC.

The chain couples TRBV27 to TRBJ1-2; weak D call: TRBD1 (5 bases). The germline V and J ends were trimmed by 4 bases and 7 bases, with 13 bases remaining between them. Looked up from germline, CDR1 is MNHEY and CDR2 is SMNVEV (reference sequence). CDR3 length equals 13 residues. The CDR3 bases are TGTGCCAGCAGTTCCAGCCCCGGGGCTGGCTACACCTTC. The encoded protein is CASSSSPGAGYTF.

The rearrangement links TRBV27 to TRBJ2-7; 14 nucleotides match TRBD2. V shed 5 bases, J shed 2 bases, and the junction held 5 bases outside the gene matches. CDR1 and CDR2 from the germline V gene are MNHEY and SMNVEV (reference sequence). The CDR3 runs to 16 residues. The CDR3: CASSLGLAGVPYEQYF. The CDR3 nucleotides read TGTGCCAGCAGTCTGGGACTAGCGGGGGTTCCCTACGAGCAGTACTTC.

This clone has just one count. CDR3 protein: CASRKTGTTEAFF. The DNA of the CDR3 is TGTGCCAGCAGAAAGACAGGGACCACTGAAGCTTTCTTT. The chain employs TRBV6-5 and TRBJ1-1; 7 bases line up with TRBD1. V shed 6 bases, J shed 4 bases, and the junction held 5 bases outside the gene matches. Germline values: CDR1 MNHEY, CDR2 SVGAGI. This CDR3 comprises 13 residues.

The chain uses TRBV9 and TRBJ2-5, with 7 nucleotides matching TRBD2. CDR1 is SGDLS and CDR2 is YYNGEE in the germline V gene. CDR3 length: 16 residues. Trimming at V came to 3 bases and at J to 1 base, leaving 9 bases not matched to a gene. The CDR3 is CASSGQRTSGQETQYF. The CDR3 DNA is TGTGCCAGCAGCGGCCAGAGGACTAGTGGCCAAGAGACCCAGTACTTC.

The chain links TRBV6-6 to TRBJ2-5; D unclear. There are 14 residues in the CDR3. Trimming shortened V by 6 bases and J by 1 base, and 12 bases separated the two germline ends. Germline V gives CDR1 MNHNY, CDR2 SVGAGI (reference sequence). CDR3 sequence reads: CASSFQSSQETQYF. CDR3 coding DNA: TGTGCCAGCAGCTTCCAGTCATCCCAAGAGACCCAGTACTTC.

This clone has only a few counts. The chain couples TRBV7-9 to TRBJ2-7; weak D call: TRBD2 (5 bases). The V and J ends lost 5 bases and 5 bases respectively, with 13 bases between them. This CDR3 contains 13 residues. Germline V gives CDR1 SEHNR, CDR2 FQNEAQ (reference sequence). This CDR3 reads CASSPSSWDEQYF. The CDR3 DNA is TGTGCCAGCAGCCCTAGCTCCTGGGACGAGCAGTACTTC.

This clone has a single count. J is TRBJ1-1 and V is TRBV14; D perhaps matches TRBD1 (6 bases). Deletions cut 5 bases from V and 1 base from J, with 8 bases between. This CDR3 comprises 13 residues. CDR1 and CDR2 (germline): SGHDN, FVKESK. CDR3 sequence: CASSAQGNTEAFF. Here the CDR3 DNA reads TGTGCCAGCAGCGCACAGGGGAACACTGAAGCTTTCTTT.

This chain uses TRBV6-5 with TRBJ2-7; 8 nucleotides line up with TRBD1. CDR1 MNHEY and CDR2 SVGAGI come from the germline V gene. V shed 6 bases, J shed 2 bases, and the junction held 6 bases outside the gene matches. This CDR3 has 14 residues. This CDR3 is CASSLQGGPYEQYF. The CDR3 nucleotides read TGTGCCAGCAGCCTACAGGGGGGCCCCTACGAGCAGTACTTC.

This clone was observed a few times. This sequence joins TRBV2 and TRBJ1-2, with 9 bases matching TRBD1. Germline values: CDR1 SNHLY, CDR2 FYNNEI. The CDR3 totals 13 residues. Trimming cost V 4 bases and J 5 bases; bases outside gene matches: 2. The CDR3 DNA reads TGTGCCAGCAGTGCAGACAGGGGGTATGGCTACACCTTC. Its protein is CASSADRGYGYTF.

The chain uses TRBV7-2 and TRBJ2-5, with unresolved D. Between the trimmed V and J ends, which lost 1 base and 5 bases, there was a span of 14 bases. CDR1 SGHTA and CDR2 FQGNSA come from the germline V gene. The CDR3 loop spans 15 amino acids. CDR3 DNA: TGTGCCAGCAGCTTAGAGGGCCCTAGAAGCGAGACCCAGTACTTC. Encoded protein: CASSLEGPRSETQYF.

The chain has TRBV18 and TRBJ2-7, with D perhaps matching TRBD1 or TRBD2 (6 bases each). From germline, CDR1 is KGHSH and CDR2 LQKENI. Trimming pared 6 bases from V and 2 bases from J, leaving 17 bases between. The CDR3 sequence is 15 residues long. CDR3: CASSIYGGSTYEQYF. CDR3 coding DNA: TGTGCCAGCTCCATTTACGGGGGCAGCACCTACGAGCAGTACTTC.

This chain links TRBV28 with TRBJ1-5; 10 nucleotides match TRBD1. V shed 7 bases, J shed 6 bases, and the junction held 9 bases outside the gene matches. The germline gives CDR1 MDHEN, CDR2 SYDVKM. The CDR3 length is 15 residues. CDR3 region: CASTLGQGFRQPQHF. The CDR3 region has the DNA TGTGCCAGCACCTTGGGACAGGGGTTCCGTCAGCCCCAGCATTTT.

The chain is built from TRBV7-9 and TRBJ2-3; weak D call: TRBD2 (5 bases). The V gene lost 5 bases and the J gene lost 0 bases, with 9 bases spanning the gap. This CDR3 has 14 amino acids. Germline V gene data show CDR1 as SEHNR and CDR2 as FQNEAQ (reference sequence). CDR3 nucleotides: TGTGCCAGCAGCCCAGCGGCTAGCACAGATACGCAGTATTTT. Its protein is CASSPAASTDTQYF.

The CDR3 DNA reads as TGTGCCAGCAGTCCCCAGGGGCGGGACACCGGGGAGCTGTTTTTT. Translation: CASSPQGRDTGELFF. This sequence joins TRBV6-4 and TRBJ2-2; tentative D call: TRBD1 (6 bases). Germline CDR1 reads MRHNA; CDR2 reads SNTAGT. There are 15 residues in the CDR3. V was cut by 5 bases and J by 3 bases, with 13 bases left in between.

V gene TRBV11-2 combines with J gene TRBJ2-3, with 8 bases fitting TRBD1. The CDR3 has 14 residues. CDR1 SGHAT and CDR2 FQNNGV come from the germline V gene. V shed 5 bases, J shed 4 bases, and the junction held 5 bases outside the gene matches. The DNA for the CDR3 is TGTGCCAGCAGCGTCAGGGGGCAGGCAGATACGCAGTATTTT. Its translation: CASSVRGQADTQYF.

This clone was observed a handful of times. The chain couples TRBV5-1 to TRBJ2-7, with D unclear. The CDR3 runs 13 residues. CDR1 and CDR2 from the germline V gene are SGHRS and YFSETQ. V was pared by 2 bases and J by 6 bases, with 12 bases between. As DNA, the CDR3 is TGCGCCAGCAGCTTAGGATCCGTGGCCGAGCAGTACTTC. This sequence encodes CASSLGSVAEQYF.

The chain combines TRBV10-2 with TRBJ1-5; D unresolved. CDR1 is WSHSY and CDR2 is SAAADI in the germline V gene. Between the trimmed V and J ends, which lost 3 bases and 0 bases, there was a span of 0 bases. CDR3 length: 12 amino acids. CDR3 sequence reads: CASSDSNQPQHF. CDR3 DNA sequence: TGCGCCAGCAGTGATAGCAATCAGCCCCAGCATTTT.

The CDR3 DNA is TGCGCCAGCAGCCAAGATCCTTCGGCGGACACTGAAGCTTTCTTT. Amino acids: CASSQDPSADTEAFF. The chain has TRBV4-3 and TRBJ1-1; D is unclear. V was clipped by 0 bases and J by 3 bases, with 11 bases between them. The CDR3 sequence is 15 residues long. Germline V CDR1 and CDR2: LGHNA, YSLEER.

This chain links TRBV28 with TRBJ2-7, with 7 bases fitting TRBD1. With V trimmed by 3 bases and J by 1 base, 12 bases remained unmatched. Germline-derived CDR1 and CDR2 are MDHEN and SYDVKM. The CDR3 sequence is 17 residues long. The CDR3: CASSFVTGPRPSYEQYF. The CDR3, as DNA: TGTGCCAGCAGTTTCGTGACAGGGCCTAGACCGTCCTACGAGCAGTACTTC.

This chain connects TRBV28 to TRBJ2-2; the D gene is possibly TRBD1 (6 bases). The CDR3 spans 14 residues. Germline-derived CDR1 and CDR2 are MDHEN and SYDVKM. V was shortened by 6 bases and J by 2 bases, with 10 bases between the two germline ends. The CDR3: CASRGHRNTGELFF. The CDR3 nucleotides read TGTGCCAGCAGGGGACATCGAAACACCGGGGAGCTGTTTTTT. The full variable domain, rest sourced from reference TRBV28 and TRBJ2-2, is DVKVTQSSRYLVKRTGEKVFLECVQDMDHENMFWYRQDPGLGLRLIYFSYDVKMKEKGDIPEGYSVSREKKERFSLILESASTNQTSMYLCASRGHRNTGELFFGEGSRLTVL.

The J gene is TRBJ2-1, the V gene TRBV28; D gene uncertain. V was clipped by 3 bases and J by 0 bases, with 9 bases between them. The length of the CDR3 is 15 residues. The germline CDR1 and CDR2 sequences are MDHEN and SYDVKM. CDR3 sequence reads: CASSLTWGSYNEQFF. For the CDR3, the DNA is TGTGCCAGCAGTTTGACTTGGGGCTCCTACAATGAGCAGTTCTTC.

This sequence joins TRBV27 and TRBJ1-1, with TRBD1 identical over 7 bases. There are 14 residues in the CDR3. Germline V gives CDR1 MNHEY, CDR2 SMNVEV (reference sequence). The ends lost 6 bases at V and 0 bases at J; junction bases unmatched: 4. This chain's CDR3 is CASRGQPLNTEAFF. CDR3 in DNA: TGTGCCAGCAGGGGACAGCCATTGAACACTGAAGCTTTCTTT.

CDR3 in DNA: TGTGCCAGCAGTTTCGACTCCTACGAGCAGTACTTC. Its translation: CASSFDSYEQYF. This chain links TRBV6-5 with TRBJ2-7, with D unresolved. The germline gives CDR1 MNHEY, CDR2 SVGAGI. This CDR3 is 12 amino acids long. V gave up 4 bases and J gave up 0 bases, with 4 bases separating them.

The gene calls are TRBV11-2 and TRBJ2-7; tentatively, D is TRBD1 (6 bases). The V gene's germline CDR1 is SGHAT and CDR2 FQNNGV. The CDR3 spans 13 residues. The V end was cut by 3 bases, the J end by 7 bases, with 13 bases between. CDR3 DNA: TGTGCCAGCAGCTTCCTAGCAGGGGATGAGCAGTACTTC. Protein sequence: CASSFLAGDEQYF.

The V call is TRBV13, the J call TRBJ2-3, with D perhaps TRBD2 (5 bases). The length of the CDR3 is 16 residues. From germline, CDR1 is PRHDT and CDR2 FYEKMQ (reference sequence). V gave up 6 bases and J gave up 1 base, with 17 bases separating them. DNA for the CDR3: TGTGCCAGCAGTCCCCTAGCCACTTCTGGCACAGATACGCAGTATTTT. It encodes CASSPLATSGTDTQYF.

CDR3 residues: CASSLVRDWGYGYTF. The CDR3 DNA is TGTGCCAGCAGCTTAGTGCGTGACTGGGGCTATGGCTACACCTTC. This chain links TRBV11-2 with TRBJ1-2; no definite D call. The CDR3 is 15 amino acids. The germline V gene encodes CDR1 SGHAT and CDR2 FQNNGV. Trimming stripped 1 base from V and 4 bases from J, with 13 bases between.